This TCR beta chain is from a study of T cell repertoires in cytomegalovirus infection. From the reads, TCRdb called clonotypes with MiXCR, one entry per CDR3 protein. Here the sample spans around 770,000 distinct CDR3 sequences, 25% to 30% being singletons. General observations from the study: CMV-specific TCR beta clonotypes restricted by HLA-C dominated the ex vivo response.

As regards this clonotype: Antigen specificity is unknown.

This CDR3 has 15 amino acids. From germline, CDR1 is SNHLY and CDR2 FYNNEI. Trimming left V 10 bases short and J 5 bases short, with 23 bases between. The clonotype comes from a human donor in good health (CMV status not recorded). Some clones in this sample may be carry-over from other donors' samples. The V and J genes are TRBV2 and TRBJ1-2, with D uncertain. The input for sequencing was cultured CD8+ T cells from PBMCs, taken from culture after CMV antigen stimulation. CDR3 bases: TGTGCCACTCACGAACAGTCCTCGAGAACATATGGCTACACCTTC. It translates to CATHEQSSRTYGYTF.